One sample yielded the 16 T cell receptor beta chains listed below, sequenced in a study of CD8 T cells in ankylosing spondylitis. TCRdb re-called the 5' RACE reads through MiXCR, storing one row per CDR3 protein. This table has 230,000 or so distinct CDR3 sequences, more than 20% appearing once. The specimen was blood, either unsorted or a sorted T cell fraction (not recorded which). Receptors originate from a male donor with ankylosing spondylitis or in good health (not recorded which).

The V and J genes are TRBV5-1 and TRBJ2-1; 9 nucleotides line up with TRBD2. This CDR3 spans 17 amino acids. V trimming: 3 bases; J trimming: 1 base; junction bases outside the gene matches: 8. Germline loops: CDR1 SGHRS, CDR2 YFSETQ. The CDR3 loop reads CASSSNPSGASYNEQFF. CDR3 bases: TGCGCCAGCAGCTCGAACCCTAGCGGGGCTTCCTACAATGAGCAGTTCTTC.

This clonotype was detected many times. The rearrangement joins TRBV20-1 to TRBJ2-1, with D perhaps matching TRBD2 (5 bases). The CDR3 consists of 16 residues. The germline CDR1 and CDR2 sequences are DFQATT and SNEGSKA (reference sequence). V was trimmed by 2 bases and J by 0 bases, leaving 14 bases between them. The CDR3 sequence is CSARPGLIISYNEQFF. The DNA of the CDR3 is TGCAGTGCTAGACCCGGACTTATAATCTCCTACAATGAGCAGTTCTTC.

The CDR3 region is CASSYSGRALGANVLTF. As DNA, the CDR3 is TGTGCCAGCAGTTACTCGGGCAGGGCACTTGGGGCCAACGTCCTGACTTTC. This sequence joins TRBV6-2 or TRBV6-3 and TRBJ2-6; a possible D gene is TRBD1 (5 bases). This CDR3 contains 17 residues. V lost 0 bases and J lost 3, with 12 bases in between. Germline V gene sequence: CDR1 MNHEY, CDR2 SVGEGT.

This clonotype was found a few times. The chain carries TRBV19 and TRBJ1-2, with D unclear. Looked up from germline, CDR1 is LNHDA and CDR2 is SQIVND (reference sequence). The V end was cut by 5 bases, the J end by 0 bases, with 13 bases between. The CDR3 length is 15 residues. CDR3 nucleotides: TGTGCCAGTAGTGCTTACATAGAAACTAACTATGGCTACACCTTC. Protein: CASSAYIETNYGYTF.

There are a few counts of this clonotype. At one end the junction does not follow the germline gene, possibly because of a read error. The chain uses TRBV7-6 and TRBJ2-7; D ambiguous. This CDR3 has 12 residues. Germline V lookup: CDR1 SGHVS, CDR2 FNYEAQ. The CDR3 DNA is TGTGCCAGCAGCTTAGGCGGCCTCCCCCCCCACTTC. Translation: CASSLGGLPPHF.

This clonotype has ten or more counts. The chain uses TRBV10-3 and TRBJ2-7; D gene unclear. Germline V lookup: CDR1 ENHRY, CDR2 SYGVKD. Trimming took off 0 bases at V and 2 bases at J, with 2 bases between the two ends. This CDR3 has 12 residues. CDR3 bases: TGTGCCATCAGTGAGTCGACCTACGAGCAGTACTTC. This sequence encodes CAISESTYEQYF.

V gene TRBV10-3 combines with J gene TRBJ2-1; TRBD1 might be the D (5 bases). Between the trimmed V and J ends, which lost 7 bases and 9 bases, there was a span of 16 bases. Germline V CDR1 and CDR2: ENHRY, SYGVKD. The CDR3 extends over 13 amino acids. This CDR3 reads CAITLRVDTEQFF. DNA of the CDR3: TGTGCCATCACCCTCAGAGTGGACACTGAGCAGTTCTTC.

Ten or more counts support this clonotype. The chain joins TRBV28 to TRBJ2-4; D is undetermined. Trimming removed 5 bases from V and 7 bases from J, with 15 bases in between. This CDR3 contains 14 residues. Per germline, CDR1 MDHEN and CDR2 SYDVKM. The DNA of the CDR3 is TGTGCCAGCAGTGCACCCCATCCAGATAACATTCAGTACTTC. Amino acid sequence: CASSAPHPDNIQYF. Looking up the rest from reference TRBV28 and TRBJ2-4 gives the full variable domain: DVKVTQSSRYLVKRTGEKVFLECVQDMDHENMFWYRQDPGLGLRLIYFSYDVKMKEKGDIPEGYSVSREKKERFSLILESASTNQTSMYLCASSAPHPDNIQYFGAGTRLSVL.

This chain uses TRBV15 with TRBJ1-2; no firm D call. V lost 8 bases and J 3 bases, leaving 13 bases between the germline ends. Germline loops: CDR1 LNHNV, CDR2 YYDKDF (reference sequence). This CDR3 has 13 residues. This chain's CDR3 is CATARREYYGYTF. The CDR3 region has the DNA TGTGCCACCGCCAGGAGAGAATACTATGGCTACACCTTC.

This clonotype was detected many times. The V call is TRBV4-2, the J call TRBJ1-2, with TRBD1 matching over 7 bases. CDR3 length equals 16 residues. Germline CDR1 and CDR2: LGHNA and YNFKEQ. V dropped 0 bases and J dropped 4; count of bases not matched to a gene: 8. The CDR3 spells CASSQDPSGGGYGYTF. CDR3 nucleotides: TGTGCCAGCAGCCAAGATCCGTCAGGGGGGGGCTATGGCTACACCTTC.

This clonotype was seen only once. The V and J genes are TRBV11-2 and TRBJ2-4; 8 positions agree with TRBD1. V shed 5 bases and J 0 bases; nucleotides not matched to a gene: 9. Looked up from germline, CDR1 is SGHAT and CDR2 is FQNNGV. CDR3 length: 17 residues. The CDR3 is CASSPGDRFQAKNIQYF. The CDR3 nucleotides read TGTGCCAGCAGCCCAGGGGACAGGTTCCAAGCCAAAAACATTCAGTACTTC.

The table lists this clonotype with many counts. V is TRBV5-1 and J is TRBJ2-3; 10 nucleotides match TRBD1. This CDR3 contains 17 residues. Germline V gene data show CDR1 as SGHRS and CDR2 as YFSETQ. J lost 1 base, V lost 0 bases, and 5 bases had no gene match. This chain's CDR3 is CASSLGDRGRGTDTQYF. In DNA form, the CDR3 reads TGCGCCAGCAGCTTGGGGGACAGGGGTCGGGGCACAGATACGCAGTATTTT.

This CDR3 is CASSLTGTPTDTQYF. In DNA, the CDR3 is TGTGCCAGCAGCCTAACCGGGACTCCCACAGATACGCAGTATTTT. V gene TRBV7-8 combines with J gene TRBJ2-3; tentatively, D is TRBD2 (6 bases). Germline assignment: CDR1 SGHVS and CDR2 FQNEAQ. CDR3 length: 15 residues. The germline V and J ends were trimmed by 5 bases and 2 bases, with 14 bases remaining between them. Filled out from reference TRBV7-8 and TRBJ2-3, the complete variable domain reads GAGVSQSPRYKVAKRGQDVALRCDPISGHVSLFWYQQALGQGPEFLTYFQNEAQLDKSGLPSDRFFAERPEGSVSTLKIQRTQQEDSAVYLCASSLTGTPTDTQYFGPGTRLTVL.

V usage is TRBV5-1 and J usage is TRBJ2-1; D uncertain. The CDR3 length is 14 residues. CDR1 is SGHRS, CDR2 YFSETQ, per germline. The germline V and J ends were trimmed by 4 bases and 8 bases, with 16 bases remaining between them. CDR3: CASSPRAEVDEQFF. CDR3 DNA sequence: TGCGCCAGCAGCCCTCGGGCCGAGGTCGATGAGCAGTTCTTC.

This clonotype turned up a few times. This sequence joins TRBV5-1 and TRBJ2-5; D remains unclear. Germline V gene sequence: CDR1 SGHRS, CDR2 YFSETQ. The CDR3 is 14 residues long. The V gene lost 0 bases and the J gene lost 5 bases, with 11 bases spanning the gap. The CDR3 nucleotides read TGCGCCAGCAGCTTGGGGGTCCCCCAGGAGACCCAGTACTTC. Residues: CASSLGVPQETQYF.

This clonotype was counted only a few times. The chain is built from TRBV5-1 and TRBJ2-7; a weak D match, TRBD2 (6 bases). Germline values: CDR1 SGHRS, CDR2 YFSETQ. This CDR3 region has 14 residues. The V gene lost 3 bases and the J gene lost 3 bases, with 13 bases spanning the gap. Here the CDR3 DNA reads TGCGCCAGCAGCTCTTCGGCGGGACGCTACGAGCAGTACTTC. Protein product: CASSSSAGRYEQYF.